The sample holds a few counts of the clone carrying this TCR beta chain. This record belongs to a study of CD8+ T cells in alopecia areata. Trimming shortened V by 6 bases and J by 0 bases, and 15 bases separated the two germline ends. The CDR3 loop spans 15 amino acids. From germline, CDR1 is SQVTM and CDR2 ANQGSEA. As part of sample collection, lesional scalp punch biopsies and peripheral blood were taken from alopecia areata patients. RNA extraction and reverse transcription yielded cDNA as sequencing template. Assay used: immunoSEQ multiplex PCR; TCRdb lists only in-frame clones, some missing. The profile shows about 150,000 clones, 47% of them singletons.

The rearrangement links TRBV29-1 to TRBJ2-1; possibly TRBD1 or TRBD2 for D (5 bases each). The specimen sequenced was CD4+ T cells sorted from blood. The TCR was taken from a human donor with alopecia areata. This CDR3 is CSVEGTGSSYNEQFF. In DNA, the CDR3 is TGCAGCGTCGAGGGGACGGGGAGCTCCTACAATGAGCAGTTCTTC.